This is a list of T cell receptor beta chains from one sample in a study of early T cells in non-severe SARS-CoV-2 infection. TCRdb reprocessed the 5' RACE reads via MiXCR and lists one record per CDR3 protein. The table records about 28,000 distinct CDR3 sequences, 5.1% of them present only once. Sequenced sample: whole blood. Receptor source: an adult who was a healthcare worker with PCR-confirmed SARS-CoV-2 infection or an uninfected control (not recorded which). Each CDR3 is given with its conserved first and last residue. D genes are given only for firm matches. Only part of the rows carry a size: once, few, many, or a class if the clone is expanded.

J	size	D	V	CDR3	DNA
TRBJ2-7	medium-sized	TRBD1	TRBV7-6	CASSFGDSSYEQYF	TGTGCCAGCAGCTTCGGGGACAGTTCCTACGAGCAGTACTTC
TRBJ2-7	many	.	TRBV21-1	CASSKRDMSSYEQYF	TGTGCCAGCAGCAAAAGGGACATGAGCTCCTACGAGCAGTACTTC
TRBJ2-1	many	TRBD1	TRBV11-2	CASSSVPGTGGAGYNEQFF	TGTGCCAGCAGCTCCGTACCCGGGACAGGGGGCGCAGGGTACAATGAGCAGTTCTTC
TRBJ2-2	.	TRBD2	TRBV7-6	CASSLDTSGSWRAGELFF	TGTGCCAGCAGCTTAGACACTAGCGGGAGCTGGCGGGCCGGGGAGCTGTTTTTT
TRBJ1-3	few	TRBD1	TRBV5-1	CASSLAGQGAQDTIYF	TGCGCCAGCAGCTTGGCCGGGCAGGGGGCCCAAGACACCATATATTTT
TRBJ2-7	many	.	TRBV11-2	CASSLVGGATYEQYF	TGTGCCAGCAGCTTAGTTGGAGGGGCAACCTACGAGCAGTACTTC
TRBJ2-7	medium-sized	TRBD2	TRBV20-1	CSARSGTSAFYEQYF	TGCAGTGCCAGGTCCGGGACTAGCGCTTTTTACGAGCAGTACTTC
TRBJ2-7	many	TRBD2	TRBV25-1	CASSDQPSGVYEQYF	TGTGCCAGCAGTGACCAACCTAGCGGGGTCTACGAGCAGTACTTC
TRBJ2-1	.	.	TRBV7-3	CASSLWPSNEQFF	TGTGCCAGCAGCTTATGGCCCTCCAATGAGCAGTTCTTC
TRBJ1-1	many	.	TRBV7-9	CASSRGGTQNTEAFF	TGTGCCAGCAGCCGGGGTGGTACCCAGAACACTGAAGCTTTCTTT
TRBJ2-5	few	.	TRBV7-6	CASSSLRSAAQETQYF	TGTGCCAGCAGCTCCCTCCGATCAGCGGCCCAAGAGACCCAGTACTTC
TRBJ1-5	many	TRBD1	TRBV6-1	CASTRQGFRSNQPQHF	TGTGCCAGCACCAGACAGGGTTTCCGTAGCAATCAGCCCCAGCATTTT
TRBJ2-3	few	TRBD1	TRBV5-4	CASSSGQGRGTDTQYF	TGTGCCAGCAGCTCGGGACAGGGGAGGGGCACAGATACGCAGTATTTT
TRBJ2-3	many	TRBD2	TRBV14	CASSQELAGHTDTQYF	TGTGCCAGCAGCCAAGAACTAGCGGGGCACACAGATACGCAGTATTTT
TRBJ2-1	few	.	TRBV19	CASSIFNRDEQFF	TGTGCCAGTAGTATATTTAACCGGGACGAACAGTTCTTC
TRBJ2-5	many	.	TRBV18	CASSPRSGETQYF	TGTGCCAGCTCACCACGTAGCGGAGAGACCCAGTACTTC
TRBJ2-7	many	.	TRBV9	CASSPPGPIHEQYF	TGTGCCAGTTCACCCCCGGGGCCCATTCACGAGCAGTACTTC
TRBJ1-1	.	.	TRBV29-1	CSVGEWGTEAFF	TGCAGCGTTGGCGAATGGGGCACTGAAGCTTTCTTT
TRBJ1-5	many	.	TRBV7-3	CASRDLQGVHQPQHF	TGTGCCAGCAGGGATCTACAGGGTGTACATCAGCCCCAGCATTTT
TRBJ2-1	many	TRBD2	TRBV6-5	CASSRRTSGRAGNEQFF	TGTGCCAGCAGTAGACGGACTAGCGGGAGGGCCGGTAATGAGCAGTTCTTC
TRBJ2-7	many	.	TRBV6-5	CASRPTSGQTALYEQYF	TGTGCCAGCAGACCGACCTCTGGCCAGACGGCGTTGTACGAGCAGTACTTC
TRBJ2-2	.	.	TRBV20-1	CSADGIHPNTGELFF	TGCAGTGCTGATGGTATTCACCCGAACACCGGGGAGCTGTTTTTT
TRBJ2-7	many	TRBD1	TRBV5-1	CASSLEWTGGFEQYF	TGCGCCAGCAGCCTGGAGTGGACAGGGGGCTTCGAGCAGTACTTC
TRBJ1-2	many	.	TRBV12-5	CASGPDISRGKNYGYTF	TGTGCTAGTGGTCCGGACATCTCGAGGGGCAAAAACTATGGCTACACCTTC
TRBJ1-2	many	.	TRBV5-4	CASSLRQVHGYTF	TGTGCCAGCAGCTTGAGACAGGTACATGGCTACACCTTC
TRBJ1-6	many	.	TRBV6-5	CASSYDHSSYNSPLHF	TGTGCCAGCAGTTACGACCACAGTTCCTATAATTCACCCCTCCACTTT